These 15 T cell receptor beta chains were all obtained from the same sample, sequenced in a study of T-cell memory formation after mild COVID-19. From the 5' RACE reads, TCRdb called clonotypes with MiXCR, one entry per CDR3 protein. This table holds a few hundred thousand distinct CDR3 sequences, 25% to 30% found once. The sequenced material came from PBMCs or a T cell subset sorted from them (not recorded which). These receptors came from an adult woman who had mild COVID-19 (a few samples of this study predate the infection). Cell type and time point are not known.

The rearrangement joins TRBV20-1 to TRBJ2-1; D unclear. Germline V lookup: CDR1 DFQATT, CDR2 SNEGSKA (reference sequence). The CDR3 has 11 amino acids. Trimming left V 7 bases short and J 2 bases short, with 6 bases between. The CDR3 region has the DNA TGCAGTGTCGCGGCCTACAATGAGCAGTTCTTC. This codes for CSVAAYNEQFF.

J is TRBJ2-2 and V is TRBV3-1, with D perhaps TRBD1 or TRBD2 (5 bases each). The V gene lost 0 bases and the J gene lost 9 bases, with 8 bases spanning the gap. CDR3 length: 13 amino acids. CDR1 and CDR2 from the germline V gene are LGHDT and YNNKEL (reference sequence). The CDR3 sequence: CASSQEGTRELFF. As DNA, the CDR3 is TGTGCCAGCAGCCAAGAGGGGACCCGGGAGCTGTTTTTT.

This clonotype turned up a few times. V usage is TRBV24-1 and J usage is TRBJ2-3; no reliable D call. The V gene's germline CDR1 is KGHDR and CDR2 SFDVKD. This CDR3 has 15 amino acids. Trimming took off 6 bases at V and 0 bases at J, with 12 bases between the two ends. Written as DNA, the CDR3 is TGTGCCACCAGTCCCACGGAAGAGAGCACAGATACGCAGTATTTT. Protein: CATSPTEESTDTQYF.

The gene calls are TRBV20-1 and TRBJ2-3; TRBD1 aligns across 10 bases. The germline CDR1 and CDR2 sequences are DFQATT and SNEGSKA (reference sequence). V was clipped by 4 bases and J by 2 bases; unmatched bases: 9. The CDR3 is 16 amino acids. CDR3 coding DNA: TGCAGTGCTACTCACCTCGGGACAGGGGTCACAGATACGCAGTATTTT. This sequence encodes CSATHLGTGVTDTQYF.

This clonotype was observed a handful of times. V usage is TRBV15 and J usage is TRBJ2-2; a possible D gene is TRBD1 (6 bases). Germline V lookup: CDR1 LNHNV, CDR2 YYDKDF (reference sequence). The CDR3 is made up of 14 amino acids. Trimming left V 3 bases short and J 9 bases short, with 14 bases between. CDR3 bases: TGTGCCACCAGCAGGGGACGACAGGTTCGGGAGCTGTTTTTT. It is translated as CATSRGRQVRELFF. The variable domain in full, with the rest retrieved from reference TRBV15 and TRBJ2-2, is DAMVIQNPRYQVTQFGKPVTLSCSQTLNHNVMYWYQQKSSQAPKLLFHYYDKDFNNEADTPDNFQSRRPNTSFCFLDIRSPGLGDTAMYLCATSRGRQVRELFFGEGSRLTVL.

This rearrangement joins TRBV7-6 to TRBJ2-7; 8 bases are shared with TRBD1. There are 22 residues in the CDR3. CDR1 and CDR2 (germline): SGHVS, FNYEAQ. Germline trimming cut 2 bases from V and 3 bases from J; bases unmatched to any gene: 27. The CDR3 DNA is TGTGCCAGCAGCTTAAGGGACAGGCCAACCAGAACTCGACTCGCCCTGGACTACGAGCAGTACTTC. Translation: CASSLRDRPTRTRLALDYEQYF.

V is TRBV6-5 and J is TRBJ1-2; D call uncertain. Trimming left V 7 bases short and J 4 bases short, with 16 bases between. Germline CDR1 reads MNHEY; CDR2 reads SVGAGI. The CDR3 runs 14 residues. The CDR3 here is CASKKLPSAYGYTF. The CDR3 nucleotides read TGTGCCAGCAAAAAACTCCCGAGTGCCTATGGCTACACCTTC.

This clonotype was seen many times. The chain uses TRBV5-1 and TRBJ1-1; D is possibly TRBD1 (5 bases). V was cut by 4 bases and J by 6 bases, with 10 bases left in between. The germline gives CDR1 SGHRS, CDR2 YFSETQ. CDR3 size: 12 residues. CDR3 sequence (DNA): TGCGCCAGCAGCCTGGACACAGCTGAAGCTTTCTTT. Amino acids: CASSLDTAEAFF.

This clonotype was seen more than once but under ten times. The chain links TRBV6-5 to TRBJ2-2; TRBD1 agrees at 7 bases. Germline trimming cut 6 bases from V and 4 bases from J; bases unmatched to any gene: 5. Germline loops: CDR1 MNHEY, CDR2 SVGAGI. The CDR3 spans 14 residues. The CDR3 sequence: CASSDRDRTGELFF. CDR3 coding DNA: TGTGCCAGCAGCGACAGGGATCGCACCGGGGAGCTGTTTTTT.

The chain uses TRBV4-2 and TRBJ2-7; 11 positions match TRBD2. Germline CDR1 reads LGHNA; CDR2 reads YNFKEQ. Unmatched junction bases numbered 15, after V lost 4 bases and J lost 7 bases. The CDR3 is 17 residues long. CDR3 nucleotide sequence: TGTGCCAGCAGCCCCCAAAGGACTAGCGGGTCCCCCTTTGAGCAGTACTTC. Its translation: CASSPQRTSGSPFEQYF.

V is TRBV7-8 and J is TRBJ2-3; 9 bases fit TRBD1. CDR1 is SGHVS, CDR2 FQNEAQ, per germline. The CDR3 extends over 15 amino acids. Losses at the gene ends were 5 bases for V and 5 bases for J; bases not matched to a gene: 8. CDR3 in DNA: TGTGCCAGCAGCCAACAGGGGGCAACGAAAGATACGCAGTATTTT. It is translated as CASSQQGATKDTQYF.

This clonotype was detected only a few times. V usage is TRBV6-5 and J usage is TRBJ1-3; TRBD1 agrees at 10 bases. Germline V gene lookup returns CDR1 MNHEY and CDR2 SVGAGI. V lost 7 bases, J lost 5 bases, and 8 bases stayed unmatched. The CDR3 length is 15 residues. CDR3 protein: CASMGTGDLRNTIYF. For the CDR3, the DNA is TGTGCCAGCATGGGGACAGGGGATTTAAGAAACACCATATATTTT.

This chain uses TRBV20-1 with TRBJ1-2; TRBD1 matches 11 bases. V shed 8 bases, J shed 6 bases, and the junction held 11 bases outside the gene matches. The germline V gene has CDR1 DFQATT and CDR2 SNEGSKA (reference sequence). The CDR3 loop spans 14 amino acids. The CDR3 is CSLPPWTGGNGYTF. CDR3 sequence (DNA): TGCAGTTTACCTCCCTGGACAGGGGGCAATGGCTACACCTTC.

This clonotype was counted a few times. This chain uses TRBV3-1 with TRBJ2-1; the match to TRBD1 covers 8 bases. The CDR3 has 15 amino acids. Germline V CDR1 and CDR2: LGHDT, YNNKEL (reference sequence). With 1 base clipped from V and 2 bases from J, the junction kept 1 base outside the gene matches. The DNA for the CDR3 is TGTGCCAGCAGCCAAGGACAGGGGCCCTACAATGAGCAGTTCTTC. Its protein is CASSQGQGPYNEQFF.

The chain combines TRBV27 with TRBJ2-1; possibly TRBD1 or TRBD2 for D (7 bases each). This CDR3 is built from 16 residues. Germline V gene lookup returns CDR1 MNHEY and CDR2 SMNVEV (reference sequence). Trimming took 6 bases from V and 7 from J, leaving 22 bases between them. The CDR3 DNA sequence: TGTGCCAGCAGCTTCCGGGGGAGGGGGCGCGTAAATGAGCAGTTCTTC. This translates into CASSFRGRGRVNEQFF.